The 9 T cell receptor beta chains reported below all come from one sample, sequenced in a study of shared T cell receptors in the human thymus (dated by TCRdb to the early 2020s). The library was prepared using the immunoSEQ multiplex PCR assay. The immuneACCESS repertoire file appears here via TCRdb, limited to in-frame rearrangements. These files lack a portion of the clones; in checked studies, under half of the deficit traces to unresolved V genes, and the cause of the others is not known. The sample table contains some 720,000 clones; only one count was recorded for around nine tenths of them. The ten largest clonotypes hold 0.0085% to 0.012% of the sample. The data were also submitted as part of a second study, on human thymus T cells.

Specimen: thymocytes. The receptor source for this set is a boy under two years old with a congenital heart defect. Donor details come from another sample of the same person, matched by shared clones.

This clone appeared a few times. V usage is TRBV28 and J usage is TRBJ1-4; perhaps TRBD1 as D (6 bases). The germline gives CDR1 MDHEN, CDR2 SYDVKM. The ends were cut back, 6 bases at V and 8 bases at J, with 16 bases in the middle. The CDR3 sequence is 14 residues long. The CDR3 spells CASRYYRVREKLFF. The CDR3 coding sequence is TGTGCCAGCAGGTACTACAGGGTCCGGGAAAAACTGTTTTTT. The variable domain in full, completed from reference TRBV28 and TRBJ1-4, reads DVKVTQSSRYLVKRTGEKVFLECVQDMDHENMFWYRQDPGLGLRLIYFSYDVKMKEKGDIPEGYSVSREKKERFSLILESASTNQTSMYLCASRYYRVREKLFFGSGTQLSVL.

This clone was seen once. The CDR3 protein is CASSVPGQGRAEAFF. As DNA, the CDR3 is TGTGCCAGCAGCGTGCCGGGACAGGGGAGGGCTGAAGCTTTCTTT. The rearrangement links TRBV9 to TRBJ1-1; TRBD1 agrees at 10 bases. J was trimmed by 6 bases and V by 2 bases; bases with no gene match: 7. Germline V gene sequence: CDR1 SGDLS, CDR2 YYNGEE. The CDR3 runs 15 residues.

V is TRBV4-3 and J is TRBJ2-7, with D maybe TRBD1 (6 bases). Trimming took off 4 bases at V and 3 bases at J, with 19 bases between the two ends. The CDR3 is made up of 16 amino acids. Germline CDR1 LGHNA, CDR2 YSLEER. The CDR3 reads CASSPINGTLIYEQYF. CDR3 nucleotide sequence: TGCGCCAGCAGCCCGATAAACGGGACACTCATCTACGAGCAGTACTTC.

This rearrangement joins TRBV4-3 to TRBJ1-2, with 9 bases lining up with TRBD1. CDR1 LGHNA and CDR2 YSLEER come from the germline V gene. The CDR3 has 16 residues. The J segment lost 4 bases and the V segment lost 3 bases, leaving 9 bases of the junction unmatched. Here the CDR3 reads CASSQFTGGAGYGYTF. CDR3 nucleotide sequence: TGCGCCAGCAGCCAGTTCACAGGGGGCGCTGGCTATGGCTACACCTTC.

V is TRBV28 and J is TRBJ2-7, with a possible D match to TRBD2 (5 bases). In germline, CDR1 is MDHEN, CDR2 SYDVKM. V lost 6 bases, J lost 2 bases, and 11 bases lay in between. This CDR3 spans 13 amino acids. The CDR3, as DNA: TGTGCCAGCAGAGGAGACGGGACCTACGAGCAGTACTTC. This gives the protein CASRGDGTYEQYF.

This clone came up once. This sequence joins TRBV5-1 and TRBJ2-2; 14 nucleotides line up with TRBD2. This CDR3 has 16 residues. Germline CDR1 SGHRS, CDR2 YFSETQ. V lost 4 bases, J lost 7 bases, and 6 bases stayed unmatched. The CDR3, as DNA: TGCGCCAGCAGCCCGGGACTAGCGGGAGAGGGCGGGGAGCTGTTTTTT. This gives the protein CASSPGLAGEGGELFF. The variable domain in full, with the rest retrieved from reference TRBV5-1 and TRBJ2-2, is KAGVTQTPRYLIKTRGQQVTLSCSPISGHRSVSWYQQTPGQGLQFLFEYFSETQRNKGNFPGRFSGRQFSNSRSEMNVSTLELGDSALYLCASSPGLAGEGGELFFGEGSRLTVL.

The chain combines TRBV7-9 with TRBJ2-1; 9 bases are shared with TRBD2. This CDR3 is built from 15 residues. Trimming took 2 bases from V and 4 from J; bases not matched to a gene: 3. CDR1 SEHNR and CDR2 FQNEAQ come from the germline V gene (reference sequence). CDR3 in DNA: TGTGCCAGCAGCTTACGGACTAGCGAGTACAATGAGCAGTTCTTC. Translating it yields CASSLRTSEYNEQFF.

The V and J genes are TRBV28 and TRBJ2-1, with 8 nucleotides matching TRBD2. The germline V gene has CDR1 MDHEN and CDR2 SYDVKM. Losses at the gene ends were 5 bases for V and 12 bases for J; bases not matched to a gene: 3. This CDR3 has 11 amino acids. CDR3 protein: CASSLREGQFF. For the CDR3, the DNA is TGTGCCAGCAGTCTCCGGGAGGGGCAGTTCTTC.

There are a few counts of this clone. The genes are TRBV12-5 and TRBJ2-2, with D possibly TRBD2 on 6 matching bases. The CDR3 runs to 16 residues. V lost 0 bases and J lost 6, with 14 bases in between. CDR1 and CDR2 (germline): LGHNT, FRNRAP. The CDR3: CASGLVTGRNAGELFF. The CDR3 DNA follows: TGTGCTAGTGGTTTGGTAACGGGGAGGAATGCCGGGGAGCTGTTTTTT. Supplemented by reference TRBV12-5 and TRBJ2-2, the full variable domain reads DARVTQTPRHKVTEMGQEVTMRCQPILGHNTVFWYRQTMMQGLELLAYFRNRAPLDDSGMPKDRFSAEMPDATLATLKIQPSEPRDSAVYFCASGLVTGRNAGELFFGEGSRLTVL.